The clone carrying this T cell receptor (beta chain) was detected once. The antigen is undetermined. This record belongs to a study of T cell responses to AZD1222 COVID-19 vaccine. Study results and caveats: Donors, mostly white British, included more females; clonal diversity was possibly underestimated. None of the repertoires were sampled until the peak T cell response had passed. Regions left unmutated in variants are reportedly the target of nearly half of spike-specific TCRs. With dominance at 160-218 and 743-854, vaccine-associated CD4 TCRs spanned spike.

Produced via immunoSEQ multiplex PCR; TCRdb's table is partial and in-frame only. The sample contains 180,000 or so clones, just over 90% of which appear only once. V lost 4 bases, J lost 6 bases, and 12 bases stayed unmatched. The CDR3 spans 16 residues. Per germline, CDR1 SGHVS and CDR2 FQNEAQ. The sample here was peripheral blood, taken 28 days after the second AZD1222 dose. The origin of this receptor is an adult who received the AZD1222 COVID-19 vaccine. The genes are TRBV7-8 and TRBJ2-1; 7 nucleotides agree with TRBD2. The CDR3 sequence: CASSSRSGKGPNEQFF. The CDR3 DNA reads as TGTGCCAGCAGCTCTAGAAGCGGGAAAGGGCCCAATGAGCAGTTCTTC.